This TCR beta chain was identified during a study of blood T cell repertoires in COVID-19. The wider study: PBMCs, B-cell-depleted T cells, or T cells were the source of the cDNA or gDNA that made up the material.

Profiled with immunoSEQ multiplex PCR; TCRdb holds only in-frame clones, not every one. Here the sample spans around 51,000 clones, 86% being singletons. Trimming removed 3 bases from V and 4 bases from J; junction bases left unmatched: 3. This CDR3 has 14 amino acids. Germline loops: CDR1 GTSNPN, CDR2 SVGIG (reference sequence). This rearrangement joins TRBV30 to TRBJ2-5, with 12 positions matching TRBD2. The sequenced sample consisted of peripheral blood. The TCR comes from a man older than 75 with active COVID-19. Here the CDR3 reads CAWSGTSGSETQYF. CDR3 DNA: TGTGCCTGGAGCGGGACTAGCGGGTCAGAGACCCAGTACTTC. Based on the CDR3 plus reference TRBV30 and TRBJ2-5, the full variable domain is SQTIHQWPATLVQPVGSPLSLECTVEGTSNPNLYWYRQAAGRGLQLLFYSVGIGQISSEVPQNLSASRPQDRQFILSSKKLLLSDSGFYLCAWSGTSGSETQYFGPGTRLLVL.